Listed here are 16 T cell receptor beta chains from one sample, sequenced in a study of cytomegalovirus exposure and HLA in healthy donors. 13 Jbeta primers and 60 Vbeta primers were used for the PCR. Assay used: immunoSEQ multiplex PCR; TCRdb lists only in-frame clones, some missing. This sample has roughly 150,000 clones, with around 81% found just once. Material for sequencing was PBMCs. Source of these receptors: a woman aged 40-49 years in good health and CMV-seronegative.

This chain links TRBV10-3 with TRBJ1-1; D gene uncertain. The V and J ends lost 6 bases and 4 bases respectively, with 12 bases between them. CDR1 and CDR2 from the germline V gene are ENHRY and SYGVKD. This CDR3 is built from 13 residues. For the CDR3, the DNA is TGTGCCATCAGGGACCTCGAGGGCACTGAAGCTTTCTTT. It is translated as CAIRDLEGTEAFF.

This clone has a handful of counts. Written as DNA, the CDR3 is TGTGCCAGCAGTGAGGACACCTACAATGAGCAGTTCTTC. Translation: CASSEDTYNEQFF. This chain links TRBV6-4 with TRBJ2-1; the D gene is possibly TRBD1 (5 bases). The CDR3 length is 13 residues. V lost 3 bases and J 2 bases, leaving 5 bases between the germline ends. Looked up from germline, CDR1 is MRHNA and CDR2 is SNTAGT.

The chain couples TRBV11-2 to TRBJ2-3; 9 bases are a match to TRBD2. This CDR3 is 15 amino acids long. Per germline, CDR1 SGHAT and CDR2 FQNNGV. With 5 bases clipped from V and 2 bases from J, the junction kept 5 bases outside the gene matches. DNA of the CDR3: TGTGCCAGCAGCGGAGCTAGCGGGATCACAGATACGCAGTATTTT. Its protein is CASSGASGITDTQYF.

The chain recombines TRBV11-3 with TRBJ2-5, with 7 bases matching TRBD1. Losses at the gene ends were 5 bases for V and 0 bases for J; bases not matched to a gene: 6. This CDR3 is 15 amino acids long. Germline V gene sequence: CDR1 SGHNT, CDR2 YENEEA. CDR3 region: CASSPGQKYQETQYF. The CDR3 DNA sequence: TGTGCCAGCAGCCCGGGACAGAAGTACCAAGAGACCCAGTACTTC.

This clone occurred a few times. CDR3 sequence (DNA): TGTGCCAGCAGCTTGGTAGCTAGCGGGACCTCCTACAATGAGCAGTTCTTC. This gives the protein CASSLVASGTSYNEQFF. V usage is TRBV5-4 and J usage is TRBJ2-1; 9 bases are shared with TRBD2. Per germline, CDR1 SGHNT and CDR2 YYREEE (reference sequence). The V and J ends lost 0 bases and 0 bases, in that order; junction bases with no gene match: 4. This CDR3 is 17 amino acids long. Based on the CDR3 plus reference TRBV5-4 and TRBJ2-1, the full variable domain is ETGVTQSPTHLIKTRGQQVTLRCSSQSGHNTVSWYQQALGQGPQFIFQYYREEENGRGNFPPRFSGLQFPNYSSELNVNALELDDSALYLCASSLVASGTSYNEQFFGPGTRLTVL.

This clone came up once. The chain is built from TRBV6-1 and TRBJ2-5; 10 bases line up with TRBD1. Trimming at V came to 6 bases and at J to 7 bases, leaving 8 bases not matched to a gene. The CDR3 totals 14 residues. Germline assignment: CDR1 MNHNS and CDR2 SASEGT. In DNA, the CDR3 is TGTGCCAGCAGACAGGACAGGGGGTACGGGACCCAGTACTTC. Translation gives CASRQDRGYGTQYF.

The chain couples TRBV30 to TRBJ2-2; TRBD2 might be the D (6 bases). CDR1 is GTSNPN and CDR2 is SVGIG in the germline V gene (reference sequence). V dropped 8 bases and J dropped 5 bases, with 15 bases sitting between them. The CDR3 loop spans 13 amino acids. CDR3 sequence reads: CAKRPEGTGELFF. The DNA for the CDR3 is TGTGCCAAAAGGCCGGAGGGGACCGGGGAGCTGTTTTTT.

This clone was detected once. The V call is TRBV28, the J call TRBJ1-1, with D perhaps TRBD1 (5 bases). The CDR3 consists of 14 residues. V lost 6 bases to trimming and J lost 2 bases, with 13 bases between them. CDR1 MDHEN and CDR2 SYDVKM come from the germline V gene. The CDR3: CASSRTGGNTEAFF. CDR3 nucleotide sequence: TGTGCCAGCAGCCGCACGGGGGGAAACACTGAAGCTTTCTTT.

The V gene is TRBV7-6, the J gene TRBJ2-7; TRBD2 matches 16 bases. The CDR3 runs 19 residues. V shed 5 bases and J 4 bases; nucleotides not matched to a gene: 14. Germline values: CDR1 SGHVS, CDR2 FNYEAQ. CDR3 amino acids: CASSPIPEGTSGRVYEQYF. As DNA, the CDR3 is TGTGCCAGCAGCCCCATCCCGGAGGGGACTAGCGGGAGGGTTTACGAGCAGTACTTC.

The rearrangement joins TRBV6-1 to TRBJ1-1, with D tentatively TRBD1 (5 bases). V was cut by 10 bases and J by 1 base, with 13 bases left in between. This CDR3 is 13 amino acids long. CDR1 is MNHNS, CDR2 SASEGT, per germline. CDR3 region: CATGGTGNTEAFF. CDR3 nucleotides: TGTGCCACGGGGGGGACGGGGAACACTGAAGCTTTCTTT.

V gene TRBV5-6 combines with J gene TRBJ1-1; TRBD1 matches at 7 bases. CDR3 length equals 15 residues. Germline assignment: CDR1 SGHDT and CDR2 YYEEEE. The junction had 7 bases not matched to a gene; V was cut back by 0 bases and J by 5 bases. CDR3 region: CASSLARGVVTEAFF. DNA of the CDR3: TGTGCCAGCAGCTTGGCCAGGGGGGTAGTGACTGAAGCTTTCTTT.

V and J are TRBV9 and TRBJ1-1; 7 bases are a match to TRBD1. This CDR3 is built from 14 residues. The V and J ends lost 5 bases and 0 bases, in that order; junction bases with no gene match: 4. Germline assignment: CDR1 SGDLS and CDR2 YYNGEE. The CDR3 sequence: CASRGDSMNTEAFF. The CDR3 DNA reads TGTGCCAGCAGAGGGGACAGCATGAACACTGAAGCTTTCTTT. The whole variable domain, filled in from reference TRBV9 and TRBJ1-1, reads DSGVTQTPKHLITATGQRVTLRCSPRSGDLSVYWYQQSLDQGLQFLIQYYNGEERAKGNILERFSAQQFPDLHSELNLSSLELGDSALYFCASRGDSMNTEAFFGQGTRLTVV.

This rearrangement joins TRBV5-1 to TRBJ1-2, with 10 bases matching TRBD1. The CDR3 length is 15 residues. The trim removed 3 bases at V and 6 bases at J, leaving 8 bases unmatched. Germline assignment: CDR1 SGHRS and CDR2 YFSETQ. This CDR3 is CASSSRTGGMDGYTF. CDR3 in DNA: TGCGCCAGCAGCTCTCGGACAGGGGGAATGGATGGCTACACCTTC.

The chain links TRBV14 to TRBJ1-1; D is undetermined. CDR1 is SGHDN and CDR2 is FVKESK in the germline V gene. Trimming removed 4 bases from V and 0 bases from J, with 21 bases in between. The CDR3 spans 18 residues. The CDR3: CASSPLVRAGKMNTEAFF. As DNA, the CDR3 is TGTGCCAGCAGCCCCTTGGTAAGGGCGGGGAAAATGAACACTGAAGCTTTCTTT. The whole variable domain, remainder taken from reference TRBV14 and TRBJ1-1, is EAGVTQFPSHSVIEKGQTVTLRCDPISGHDNLYWYRRVMGKEIKFLLHFVKESKQDESGMPNNRFLAERTGGTYSTLKVQPAELEDSGVYFCASSPLVRAGKMNTEAFFGQGTRLTVV.

The gene calls are TRBV7-3 and TRBJ2-3; perhaps TRBD2 as D (5 bases). Trimming pared 2 bases from V and 1 base from J, leaving 7 bases between. Germline CDR1 SGHTA, CDR2 FQGTGA. The CDR3 is 14 residues long. The CDR3: CASSLRGGTDTQYF. CDR3 coding DNA: TGTGCCAGCAGCTTACGGGGTGGCACAGATACGCAGTATTTT.

V gene TRBV6-5 combines with J gene TRBJ2-7, with TRBD1 matching 7 bases. The V and J ends lost 8 bases and 2 bases, in that order; junction bases with no gene match: 9. The CDR3 has 14 amino acids. CDR1 is MNHEY, CDR2 SVGAGI, per germline. The CDR3 spells CASYPRDSPYEQYF. DNA for the CDR3: TGTGCCAGCTACCCCCGGGACAGCCCCTACGAGCAGTACTTC.